Detailed here is one TCR beta chain. The target of this receptor is not known. No base quality information exists; no much larger clone differs at one position. Sorted-subset TCR libraries were prepared from over 850,000 sorted CD4+ or CD8+ T cells. Multiple sclerosis patients were enrolled in a US clinical protocol under which disease progression was evaluated by magnetic resonance imaging. PBMCs were separated from peripheral blood using Ficoll-Hypaque density gradient centrifugation and then cryopreserved in liquid nitrogen. Paired sorted CD4+ and CD8+ subsets came from healthy controls, HAM/TSP patients and MS patients. The data are from a study of neurological immune-mediated disorders (dated by TCRdb to between 2018 and 2021). The study in broad terms: Among the roughly 35 multiple sclerosis patients, relapsing-remitting MS accounted for approximately 31 and secondary progressive MS accounted for 3. Of the roughly 68 subjects in the cohort, around 15 were HAM/TSP patients, some 35 were multiple sclerosis patients, and approximately 20 were healthy controls. The 106 TCR-beta libraries included longitudinal samples, technical triplicates and paired sorted CD4+ and CD8+ T-cell subsets alongside PBMC samples. Peripheral blood TCR-beta repertoires from patients with HTLV-I-associated myelopathy (HAM/TSP), patients with multiple sclerosis, and healthy controls were compared in the study using UMI-based sequencing.

To synthesize cDNA, template-switch 5'RACE was performed with a primer carrying a 10-nucleotide random unique molecular identifier so that each TCR transcript was tagged. Over 180 million TCR-beta sequences, covering 15-18 subjects, were produced in each sequencing run. The RNeasy kit was used for extraction of total RNA. TCR-beta VDJ regions were amplified with primers for the TCR constant region and the 5'RACE anchor, using the KAPA Real-time Library Amplification kit. Sample indexes and Illumina adaptors were added in a first PCR, after which library yield was increased in a second PCR. After Ampure bead purification, the TCR product of roughly 650 bp was size-selected on a 2% E-gel SizeSelection system. Before pooling, library quality was checked on a Bioanalyzer, concentration was measured with Qubit, and libraries were quantified with the Kapa Library Quantification kit. Paired-end 2 x 150 bp sequencing of the libraries was performed on an Illumina HiSeq 2500. To increase sequence diversity, about 25-31% phiX was spiked into each library pool. Regarding the original processing steps: Quality-filtered reads were processed with the UMI-based MiGEC pipeline, which removed over 75% of raw TCR sequences during error correction. VDJ genes were aligned to IMGT germline references, and clonotypes were defined by unique CDR3 amino acid sequence plus V-J genes. Clonal expansion, Shannon diversity, and CDR3 relatedness (CalcPairwiseDistances, ClusterSamples) were evaluated with VDJtools, and phylogenetic trees were built with CLCbio workbench. Expanded clones were defined as having at least 8 unique UMIs, based on coefficient-of-variation modelling across technical triplicates. TCRdb itself trimmed the public reads at Q25 with fastp, ran MiXCR and retained productive beta chains. All rows with the same CDR3 protein become a single entry with the most common DNA and genes. TCRdb's processing, not the study's, gives the V and J calls here. The sample table shows roughly 9,800 distinct CDR3 sequences, and approximately 22% are seen once. Jointly, the top ten make up about an eighth of the sample.

The germline V end is reduced by 4 bases and the J end by 4 bases; junction bases left unmatched: 3. For CDR1 and CDR2, the germline V gene lists SGHRS and YFSETQ. From its cysteine to its phenylalanine, the CDR3 spans 13 amino acids. The only DNA kept is the CDR3, 39 bases in frame from the first base. General findings and caveats noted by the study authors: Phylogenetic analysis grouped repertoires from 18 of 34 MS patients into a cluster of related CDR3 sequences, suggesting a possible repertoire-level signature. The highest TCR clonal expansion was observed in HAM/TSP patients, whereas the lowest was observed in MS patients, even when compared with healthy controls. Across subjects, expanded clones never shared an identical CDR3 amino acid sequence, which suggests that the TCR-beta repertoires in every group were private. The MS cluster was not associated with any clinical or MRI features, and the authors stated that larger cohorts are needed.

The TCR was taken from a woman aged 35 to 49 with multiple sclerosis. The sample taken for sequencing was CD8+ T cells from blood. This chain is built from TRBV5-1 and TRBJ1-1; TRBD1 agrees with 8 junctional bases. Here is the DNA: TGCGCCAGCAGCCGACAGGGGAGCACTGAAGCTTTCTTT. Its protein reads: CASSRQGSTEAFF.